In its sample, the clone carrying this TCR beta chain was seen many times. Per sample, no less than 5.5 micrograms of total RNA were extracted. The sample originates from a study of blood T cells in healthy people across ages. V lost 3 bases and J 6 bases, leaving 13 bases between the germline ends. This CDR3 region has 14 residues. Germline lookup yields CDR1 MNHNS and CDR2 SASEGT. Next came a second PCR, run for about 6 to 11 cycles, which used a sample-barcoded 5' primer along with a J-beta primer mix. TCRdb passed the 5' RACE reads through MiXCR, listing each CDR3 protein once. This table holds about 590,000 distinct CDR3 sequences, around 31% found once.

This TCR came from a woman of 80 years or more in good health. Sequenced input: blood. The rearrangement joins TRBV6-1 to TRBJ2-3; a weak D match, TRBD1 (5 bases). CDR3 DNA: TGTGCCAGCAGTGACGGTAGGGGTCCCGATACGCAGTATTTT. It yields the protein CASSDGRGPDTQYF.